These 20 T cell receptor beta chains share one sample of origin, sequenced in a study of cytomegalovirus exposure and HLA in healthy donors. Primers for the PCR totalled 60 Vbeta and 13 Jbeta. Clones were sequenced by immunoSEQ multiplex PCR, and TCRdb holds only the in-frame ones, with some missing. The table includes approximately 100,000 clones, 76% detected once. Sequences were obtained from PBMCs. Receptor source: a man between 40 and 49 years old in good health and CMV-seronegative.

The V gene is TRBV29-1, the J gene TRBJ1-3; 10 bases are shared with TRBD1. V dropped 4 bases and J dropped 0; count of bases not matched to a gene: 3. CDR3 size: 15 residues. Germline values: CDR1 SQVTM, CDR2 ANQGSEA. CDR3 sequence: CSVGGQGFSGNTIYF. The CDR3 DNA reads as TGCAGCGTTGGGGGACAGGGGTTCTCTGGAAACACCATATATTTT. Filled out from reference TRBV29-1 and TRBJ1-3, the complete variable domain reads SAVISQKPSRDICQRGTSLTIQCQVDSQVTMMFWYRQQPGQSLTLIATANQGSEATYESGFVIDKFPISRPNLTFSTLTVSNMSPEDSSIYLCSVGGQGFSGNTIYFGEGSWLTVV.

This clone has only a few counts. V gene TRBV19 combines with J gene TRBJ2-1; 10 bases fit TRBD2. J gave up 2 bases and V 3 bases, and 4 bases lay outside the gene matches. In germline, CDR1 is LNHDA, CDR2 SQIVND (reference sequence). The CDR3 totals 16 residues. CDR3 residues: CASSIRLAGAYNEQFF. CDR3 coding DNA: TGTGCCAGTAGTATTCGGCTAGCGGGAGCCTACAATGAGCAGTTCTTC.

For the CDR3, the DNA is TGCGCCAGCAGCCAAGAGAGGGGGCCTTCATACGAGCAGTACGTC. Protein product: CASSQERGPSYEQYV. V usage is TRBV4-1 and J usage is TRBJ2-7; 7 bases line up with TRBD1. The V gene's germline CDR1 is MGHRA and CDR2 YSYEKL. Trimming cost V 0 bases and J 4 bases; bases outside gene matches: 6. This CDR3 region has 15 residues.

The gene calls are TRBV4-1 and TRBJ1-2, with 7 bases identical to TRBD1. After removal of 4 bases from V and 0 bases from J, the junction contained 8 bases not matched to a gene. Germline CDR1 is MGHRA and CDR2 is YSYEKL. CDR3 length: 16 residues. The DNA of the CDR3 is TGCGCCAGCAGCCCCGGGACAGCCCTAGCTAACTATGGCTACACCTTC. It codes for CASSPGTALANYGYTF.

The chain links TRBV7-6 to TRBJ2-1; the match to TRBD2 covers 14 bases. Unmatched junction bases numbered 6, after V lost 4 bases and J lost 4 bases. Germline loops: CDR1 SGHVS, CDR2 FNYEAQ. CDR3 length: 17 amino acids. The CDR3 sequence: CASSSWTSGGNYNEQFF. CDR3 nucleotide sequence: TGTGCCAGCAGCTCCTGGACTAGCGGGGGGAATTACAATGAGCAGTTCTTC.

The chain combines TRBV11-2 with TRBJ1-1, with D perhaps matching TRBD1 (5 bases). Germline CDR1 is SGHAT and CDR2 is FQNNGV. With 3 bases removed from V and 5 bases from J, the gap between germline ends came to 10 bases. The CDR3 consists of 13 residues. For the CDR3, the DNA is TGTGCCAGCAGCTTCGCGGGGCAAACTGAAGCTTTCTTT. It codes for CASSFAGQTEAFF.

The genes are TRBV25-1 and TRBJ2-1, with D perhaps matching TRBD1 (5 bases). The CDR3 is made up of 15 amino acids. V lost 3 bases, J lost 5 bases, and 14 bases lay in between. The germline V gene encodes CDR1 MGHDK and CDR2 SYGVNS. The CDR3 nucleotides read TGTGCCAGCAGTGAGGGGCGGATGTCCCACAATGAGCAGTTCTTC. Protein: CASSEGRMSHNEQFF.

The chain joins TRBV19 to TRBJ1-1; the match to TRBD1 covers 7 bases. Germline assignment: CDR1 LNHDA and CDR2 SQIVND (reference sequence). Trimming took 7 bases from V and 1 from J; bases not matched to a gene: 6. This CDR3 is built from 14 residues. CDR3 sequence: CASTLDRWNTEAFF. In nucleotides, the CDR3 is TGTGCCAGTACCTTGGACAGGTGGAACACTGAAGCTTTCTTT.

CDR3 in DNA: TGTGCCAGCAGGACAGGGGACTACGAGCAGTACGTC. Translated, it gives CASRTGDYEQYV. This chain joins TRBV6-1 and TRBJ2-7; 8 nucleotides agree with TRBD1. CDR1 and CDR2 from the germline V gene are MNHNS and SASEGT. Unmatched junction bases numbered 1, after V lost 6 bases and J lost 3 bases. CDR3 length: 12 amino acids.

The chain is built from TRBV2 and TRBJ1-6, with 9 bases fitting TRBD1. This CDR3 is 16 amino acids long. Germline assignment: CDR1 SNHLY and CDR2 FYNNEI. Germline trimming cut 6 bases from V and 7 bases from J; bases unmatched to any gene: 10. For the CDR3, the DNA is TGTGCCAGCAGCAGTCCCGGGACAGGGAGCAATTCACCCCTCCACTTT. This gives the protein CASSSPGTGSNSPLHF.

The chain links TRBV30 to TRBJ2-6, with D maybe TRBD1 (5 bases). CDR1 and CDR2 (germline): GTSNPN, SVGIG (reference sequence). The CDR3 is 16 residues long. V lost 3 bases and J lost 0, with 12 bases in between. CDR3 sequence (DNA): TGTGCCTGGAGCCGTACAGGAGTCTCTGGGGCCAACGTCCTGACTTTC. It encodes CAWSRTGVSGANVLTF. The full variable domain, in which reference TRBV30 and TRBJ2-6 provide the parts outside the CDR3, is SQTIHQWPATLVQPVGSPLSLECTVEGTSNPNLYWYRQAAGRGLQLLFYSVGIGQISSEVPQNLSASRPQDRQFILSSKKLLLSDSGFYLCAWSRTGVSGANVLTFGAGSRLTVL.

The rearrangement joins TRBV18 to TRBJ1-4; D call uncertain. CDR1 is KGHSH, CDR2 LQKENI, per germline. The CDR3 loop spans 16 amino acids. V was cut by 6 bases and J by 7 bases, with 21 bases left in between. CDR3 loop: CASSTALGVFGEKLFF. Here the CDR3 DNA reads TGTGCCAGCTCCACTGCGCTAGGAGTATTCGGTGAAAAACTGTTTTTT.

This clone was picked up a small number of times. This chain connects TRBV7-2 to TRBJ2-1; 12 bases fit TRBD2. The junction had 10 bases not matched to a gene; V was cut back by 7 bases and J by 9 bases. The germline V gene encodes CDR1 SGHTA and CDR2 FQGNSA. The CDR3 length is 15 residues. CDR3 sequence reads: CASNPGLAGTGEQFF. DNA of the CDR3: TGTGCCAGCAACCCGGGACTAGCGGGCACCGGTGAGCAGTTCTTC.

This clone was detected once. The chain combines TRBV5-1 with TRBJ2-7; 8 bases map to TRBD2. After removal of 2 bases from V and 5 bases from J, the junction contained 9 bases not matched to a gene. Germline V gene data show CDR1 as SGHRS and CDR2 as YFSETQ. This CDR3 is built from 15 residues. DNA of the CDR3: TGCGCCAGCAGCTTATCCGGGACTAGTGAACACGAGCAGTACTTC. Protein: CASSLSGTSEHEQYF.

This clone was counted only a few times. This chain joins TRBV2 and TRBJ1-2; 7 bases are a match to TRBD1. Looked up from germline, CDR1 is SNHLY and CDR2 is FYNNEI. Germline trimming cut 6 bases from V and 5 bases from J; bases unmatched to any gene: 9. The CDR3 consists of 14 residues. CDR3 sequence: CASSGDRAGYGYTF. CDR3 DNA: TGTGCCAGCAGCGGTGACAGGGCGGGTTATGGCTACACCTTC.

This clone was counted only a few times. The rearrangement uses TRBV11-2 and TRBJ1-1; a possible D gene is TRBD1 (6 bases). Trimming removed 4 bases at V and 8 bases at J, with 8 bases between. Germline V CDR1 and CDR2: SGHAT, FQNNGV. The CDR3 has 11 amino acids. In DNA form, the CDR3 reads TGTGCCAGCAGCTGGGGGACAGAAGCTTTCTTT. Translation: CASSWGTEAFF.

This clone appeared once. The chain recombines TRBV7-2 with TRBJ2-7, with D possibly being TRBD1 (6 bases). V lost 5 bases, J lost 2 bases, and 13 bases lay in between. CDR1 and CDR2 from the germline V gene are SGHTA and FQGNSA. The CDR3 has 14 amino acids. For the CDR3, the DNA is TGTGCCAGCAGCCTAGAGGACAGCACCTACGAGCAGTACTTC. It translates to CASSLEDSTYEQYF.

In this sample, this clone turned up a few times. The chain employs TRBV6-6 and TRBJ2-5; 9 bases are a match to TRBD2. J lost 4 bases, V lost 2 bases, and 8 bases had no gene match. Looked up from germline, CDR1 is MNHNY and CDR2 is SVGAGI (reference sequence). The CDR3 extends over 16 amino acids. The CDR3 DNA follows: TGTGCCAGCAGTTACCTTGGCGGGGGGGCCAGAGAGACCCAGTACTTC. Encoded protein: CASSYLGGGARETQYF.

This chain links TRBV19 with TRBJ2-1, with a weak D call TRBD1 (6 bases). CDR3 size: 14 residues. Trimming took off 3 bases at V and 6 bases at J, with 12 bases between the two ends. Germline V gene lookup returns CDR1 LNHDA and CDR2 SQIVND (reference sequence). In nucleotides, the CDR3 is TGTGCCAGTAGTATTAACAGGGTGGGCAATGAGCAGTTCTTC. Protein sequence: CASSINRVGNEQFF.

This clone has a single count. The chain is built from TRBV28 and TRBJ1-6; weak D call: TRBD1 (6 bases). Germline lookup yields CDR1 MDHEN and CDR2 SYDVKM. Between the trimmed V and J ends, which lost 5 bases and 8 bases, there was a span of 16 bases. The CDR3 runs 15 residues. The CDR3 sequence is CASSTNRDNDSPLHF. For the CDR3, the DNA is TGTGCCAGCAGTACCAACAGGGACAATGATTCACCCCTCCACTTT. The whole variable domain, filled in from reference TRBV28 and TRBJ1-6, reads DVKVTQSSRYLVKRTGEKVFLECVQDMDHENMFWYRQDPGLGLRLIYFSYDVKMKEKGDIPEGYSVSREKKERFSLILESASTNQTSMYLCASSTNRDNDSPLHFGNGTRLTVT.